This T cell receptor (beta chain) was found in a study of blood T cell repertoires in COVID-19. Across the whole study: Samples came from the United States, Italy and Spain, spanning acute and convalescent COVID-19. T cells, B-cell-depleted T cells, or PBMCs provided the cDNA or gDNA that served as material.

The V gene lost 0 bases and the J gene lost 5 bases, with 14 bases spanning the gap. The CDR3 length is 15 residues. CDR1 and CDR2 from the germline V gene are SGHTA and FQGNSA. This clone was detected only once. Per the authors' pipeline: Amplification with reference gene primers provided the estimates of nucleated cell counts. Data came from immunoSEQ multiplex PCR; TCRdb stores just in-frame clones and leaves some out. V and J calls and clone size follow that table, whereas D and trimming were derived from the DNA. The repertoire has some 260,000 clones, 88% of them found once; the top ten carry under 1.5%.

The sample consisted of peripheral blood. This TCR was recovered from a man older than 75 with acute or convalescent COVID-19. V is TRBV7-2 and J is TRBJ2-7; possibly TRBD2 for D (5 bases). In DNA, the CDR3 is TGTGCCAGCAGCTTAGCGTTTAGAGGGTTCCACGAGCAGTACTTC. Its translation is CASSLAFRGFHEQYF.